One and the same sample provided the 32 T cell receptor beta chains below, sequenced in a study of T cell changes during pregnancy in multiple sclerosis. Repertoires were generated with immunoSEQ multiplex PCR, while TCRdb's copy carries only in-frame clones and drops some. The sample consists of about 120,000 clones, 93% of them appearing once. Sequenced material: peripheral blood, taken before pregnancy. The receptors come from a female donor with multiple sclerosis, enrolled in a pregnancy study.

The chain combines TRBV7-7 with TRBJ2-6, with D maybe TRBD2 (6 bases). The CDR3 has 18 residues. The V gene's germline CDR1 is SSHAT and CDR2 FNYEAQ (reference sequence). V lost 1 base and J 2 bases, leaving 15 bases between the germline ends. As DNA, the CDR3 is TGTGCCAGCAGCTTAGGCCCCCCGGGAGAGGCTGGGGCCAACGTCCTGACTTTC. Residues: CASSLGPPGEAGANVLTF.

The chain uses TRBV5-8 and TRBJ2-3; D perhaps matches TRBD1 (6 bases). Germline V lookup: CDR1 SGHTS, CDR2 YDEGEE. This CDR3 is 17 amino acids long. V lost 4 bases, J lost 2 bases, and 20 bases lay in between. The CDR3 DNA follows: TGTGCCAGCAGCCTTGCGGACAGTTCGAATCCCACAGATACGCAGTATTTT. Amino acids: CASSLADSSNPTDTQYF.

This chain connects TRBV10-2 to TRBJ2-3, with 12 bases identical to TRBD2. Unmatched junction bases numbered 10, after V lost 2 bases and J lost 4 bases. Germline V lookup: CDR1 WSHSY, CDR2 SAAADI. The CDR3 runs to 18 residues. CDR3 nucleotides: TGCGCCAGCAGTGAGAGGGCTAGCGGGAGGGCCGGGGCAGATACGCAGTATTTT. It encodes CASSERASGRAGADTQYF.

V is TRBV6-6 and J is TRBJ2-7, with D hard to call. Germline V lookup: CDR1 MNHNY, CDR2 SVGAGI (reference sequence). Trimming removed 3 bases at V and 6 bases at J, with 9 bases between. The CDR3 loop spans 12 amino acids. CDR3 nucleotides: TGTGCCAGCAGTTATGGAGTCGGCGAGCAGTACTTC. This encodes CASSYGVGEQYF.

The chain couples TRBV9 to TRBJ1-2; no clear D. Germline V gene lookup returns CDR1 SGDLS and CDR2 YYNGEE. V lost 5 bases, J lost 0 bases, and 8 bases lay in between. The CDR3 has 13 amino acids. The CDR3 sequence: CASRRAANYGYTF. CDR3 sequence (DNA): TGTGCCAGCAGACGAGCGGCTAACTATGGCTACACCTTC.

V usage is TRBV5-4 and J usage is TRBJ2-5; 11 bases are shared with TRBD1. The CDR3 spans 16 residues. V shed 3 bases and J 7 bases; nucleotides not matched to a gene: 11. From germline, CDR1 is SGHNT and CDR2 YYREEE (reference sequence). In nucleotides, the CDR3 is TGTGCCAGCAGCTGGGGACAGGGGGGACGAGGGGGGACCCAGTACTTC. Translated, it gives CASSWGQGGRGGTQYF. The whole variable domain, filled in from reference TRBV5-4 and TRBJ2-5, reads ETGVTQSPTHLIKTRGQQVTLRCSSQSGHNTVSWYQQALGQGPQFIFQYYREEENGRGNFPPRFSGLQFPNYSSELNVNALELDDSALYLCASSWGQGGRGGTQYFGPGTRLLVL.

The chain has TRBV25-1 and TRBJ1-1, with 10 bases that match TRBD1. V lost 4 bases, J lost 0 bases, and 11 bases stayed unmatched. Looked up from germline, CDR1 is MGHDK and CDR2 is SYGVNS. The CDR3 loop spans 18 amino acids. This CDR3 is CASSGPGQGFGMNTEAFF. CDR3 nucleotide sequence: TGTGCCAGCAGTGGTCCGGGACAGGGGTTTGGGATGAACACTGAAGCTTTCTTT.

The CDR3, as DNA: TGTGCCACGACCCGACAAGGCCTTAATAATTCACCCCTCCACTTT. As protein: CATTRQGLNNSPLHF. V gene TRBV19 combines with J gene TRBJ1-6; the D is unclear. Germline values: CDR1 LNHDA, CDR2 SQIVND (reference sequence). The V gene lost 10 bases and the J gene lost 5 bases, with 18 bases spanning the gap. This CDR3 has 15 amino acids.

V is TRBV6-6 and J is TRBJ2-1; D is undetermined. Germline V gives CDR1 MNHNY, CDR2 SVGAGI (reference sequence). V lost 2 bases to trimming and J lost 1 base, with 9 bases between them. The CDR3 extends over 15 amino acids. In DNA, the CDR3 is TGTGCCAGCAGTTACCCTGACTTTTCCTACAATGAGCAGTTCTTC. Its protein is CASSYPDFSYNEQFF.

The chain combines TRBV16 with TRBJ1-2, with 9 bases identical to TRBD1. After removal of 8 bases from V and 2 bases from J, the junction contained 3 bases not matched to a gene. The germline gives CDR1 KGHSY, CDR2 FQNENV. This CDR3 has 13 residues. CDR3 sequence (DNA): TGTGCCAGCTGGGACAGGGACAACTATGGCTACACCTTC. It yields the protein CASWDRDNYGYTF.

V gene TRBV6-5 combines with J gene TRBJ1-1; weak D call: TRBD1 (5 bases). V was clipped by 0 bases and J by 1 base, with 12 bases between them. The germline gives CDR1 MNHEY, CDR2 SVGAGI. The CDR3 is 16 residues long. Written as DNA, the CDR3 is TGTGCCAGCAGTTACTCGGTGGGGGGAGAGAACACTGAAGCTTTCTTT. It specifies CASSYSVGGENTEAFF.

The chain uses TRBV28 and TRBJ1-1; D unclear. CDR3 length equals 13 residues. The germline CDR1 and CDR2 sequences are MDHEN and SYDVKM. Trimming left V 7 bases short and J 0 bases short, with 9 bases between. The CDR3 is CASTQFMNTEAFF. DNA for the CDR3: TGTGCCAGCACACAATTCATGAACACTGAAGCTTTCTTT.

The rearrangement joins TRBV4-2 to TRBJ1-2; D ambiguous. This CDR3 is 12 amino acids long. Germline lookup yields CDR1 LGHNA and CDR2 YNFKEQ. Trimming removed 5 bases from V and 8 bases from J, with 12 bases in between. The CDR3: CASSLDGEGYTF. The CDR3 DNA is TGTGCCAGCAGCTTGGACGGGGAAGGCTACACCTTC.

This chain links TRBV19 with TRBJ2-7, with TRBD2 identical over 7 bases. The CDR3 totals 13 residues. J was trimmed by 3 bases and V by 5 bases; bases with no gene match: 4. CDR1 is LNHDA, CDR2 SQIVND, per germline (reference sequence). The CDR3 DNA sequence: TGTGCCAGTAGTTACCAGCGGGACTACGAGCAGTACTTC. Residues: CASSYQRDYEQYF.

The chain recombines TRBV5-1 with TRBJ2-1, with D possibly being TRBD2 (5 bases). The germline CDR1 and CDR2 sequences are SGHRS and YFSETQ. V was trimmed by 2 bases and J by 5 bases, leaving 20 bases between them. The CDR3 has 17 amino acids. This CDR3 is CASSFAPSRLMDNEQFF. The CDR3 bases are TGCGCCAGCAGCTTTGCTCCTAGCAGACTAATGGACAATGAGCAGTTCTTC. Complete variable domain (other parts from reference TRBV5-1 and TRBJ2-1): KAGVTQTPRYLIKTRGQQVTLSCSPISGHRSVSWYQQTPGQGLQFLFEYFSETQRNKGNFPGRFSGRQFSNSRSEMNVSTLELGDSALYLCASSFAPSRLMDNEQFFGPGTRLTVL.

This chain joins TRBV7-9 and TRBJ2-1; 11 bases align to TRBD2. Looked up from germline, CDR1 is SEHNR and CDR2 is FQNEAQ (reference sequence). The V segment lost 5 bases and the J segment 4 bases; nucleotides outside the gene matches: 10. The CDR3 length is 17 residues. CDR3 region: CASSTGGLAVWYNEQFF. The CDR3 coding sequence is TGTGCCAGCAGCACCGGGGGACTAGCGGTTTGGTACAATGAGCAGTTCTTC.

V gene TRBV5-6 combines with J gene TRBJ1-2, with TRBD1 as a possible D gene (6 bases). CDR3 length: 15 residues. The germline gives CDR1 SGHDT, CDR2 YYEEEE. Trimming removed 3 bases at V and 4 bases at J, with 16 bases between. CDR3 DNA: TGTGCCAGCAGCTCCTACCCACAGGGATCCTATGGCTACACCTTC. This gives the protein CASSSYPQGSYGYTF. Together with reference TRBV5-6 and TRBJ1-2, the CDR3 gives the full variable domain: DAGVTQSPTHLIKTRGQQVTLRCSPKSGHDTVSWYQQALGQGPQFIFQYYEEEERQRGNFPDRFSGHQFPNYSSELNVNALLLGDSALYLCASSSYPQGSYGYTFGSGTRLTVV.

The chain uses TRBV5-4 and TRBJ2-5; D is undetermined. Germline V gene sequence: CDR1 SGHNT, CDR2 YYREEE (reference sequence). V lost 0 bases, J lost 4 bases, and 4 bases lay in between. CDR3 size: 12 residues. This CDR3 reads CASSLAGETQYF. CDR3 nucleotides: TGTGCCAGCAGCTTGGCCGGAGAGACCCAGTACTTC.

The CDR3 sequence: CASSGQGASNEKLFF. CDR3 sequence (DNA): TGTGCCAGCTCAGGACAGGGGGCCTCTAATGAAAAACTGTTTTTT. The chain couples TRBV18 to TRBJ1-4; 11 nucleotides match TRBD1. CDR1 KGHSH and CDR2 LQKENI come from the germline V gene. The trim removed 5 bases at V and 3 bases at J, leaving 2 bases unmatched. This CDR3 is built from 15 residues.

The CDR3 protein is CASSYSQGGSGPLHF. The CDR3 DNA reads TGTGCCAGCAGTTACTCCCAGGGAGGAAGCGGACCCCTCCACTTT. This chain uses TRBV6-5 with TRBJ1-6, with D perhaps matching TRBD1 (5 bases). Germline assignment: CDR1 MNHEY and CDR2 SVGAGI. The CDR3 covers 15 residues. The V end was cut by 0 bases, the J end by 12 bases, with 15 bases between.

The chain combines TRBV9 with TRBJ1-4; D may be TRBD1 (5 bases). CDR3 length: 15 amino acids. Germline values: CDR1 SGDLS, CDR2 YYNGEE. V lost 0 bases to trimming and J lost 5 bases, with 11 bases between them. The CDR3 nucleotides read TGTGCCAGCAGCGTAGATACAGGAGGGAATGAAAAACTGTTTTTT. Encoded protein: CASSVDTGGNEKLFF.

The chain joins TRBV5-5 to TRBJ1-6; TRBD1 might be the D (5 bases). The CDR3 covers 15 residues. Germline-derived CDR1 and CDR2 are SGHKS and YYEKEE (reference sequence). The germline V and J ends were trimmed by 0 bases and 8 bases, with 12 bases remaining between them. The DNA for the CDR3 is TGTGCCAGCAGCTTGGGACAGCTTCGGGATTCACCCCTCCACTTT. This sequence encodes CASSLGQLRDSPLHF.

The chain combines TRBV11-2 with TRBJ1-5; D may be TRBD1 (6 bases). V shed 6 bases and J shed 4 bases, with 7 bases lying between them. CDR1 and CDR2 (germline): SGHAT, FQNNGV. This CDR3 has 12 amino acids. The CDR3 is CASSQGNQPQHF. The CDR3 DNA sequence: TGTGCCAGCAGTCAGGGGAATCAGCCCCAGCATTTT.

The V gene is TRBV7-8, the J gene TRBJ2-7; possible D gene TRBD2, 5 bases. CDR1 and CDR2 (germline): SGHVS, FQNEAQ. Between the trimmed V and J ends, which lost 6 bases and 6 bases, there was a span of 27 bases. The CDR3 totals 17 residues. CDR3 sequence (DNA): TGTGCCAGCAGGGTCCGGGTCCCACCCCGGGAAACCTCCGAGCAGTACTTC. Its protein product is CASRVRVPPRETSEQYF. The full variable domain, its missing parts supplied by reference TRBV7-8 and TRBJ2-7, is GAGVSQSPRYKVAKRGQDVALRCDPISGHVSLFWYQQALGQGPEFLTYFQNEAQLDKSGLPSDRFFAERPEGSVSTLKIQRTQQEDSAVYLCASRVRVPPRETSEQYFGPGTRLTVT.

The chain carries TRBV4-2 and TRBJ2-7, with TRBD2 identical over 7 bases. Per the germline V gene, CDR1 is LGHNA and CDR2 is YNFKEQ. CDR3 length: 16 amino acids. V lost 4 bases and J lost 6; bases outside the gene matches: 15. DNA for the CDR3: TGTGCCAGCAGCCGCCACTATCGGGGAGGGGAGCGCGAGCAGTACTTC. It specifies CASSRHYRGGEREQYF.

This chain uses TRBV28 with TRBJ2-3; 9 nucleotides align to TRBD2. The junction had 4 bases not matched to a gene; V was cut back by 8 bases and J by 1 base. The germline V gene has CDR1 MDHEN and CDR2 SYDVKM. The CDR3 sequence is 14 residues long. This CDR3 reads CASCAGGGTDTQYF. In DNA form, the CDR3 reads TGTGCCAGCTGCGCGGGAGGGGGCACAGATACGCAGTATTTT.

This rearrangement joins TRBV2 to TRBJ2-6; 8 bases are a match to TRBD1. Germline loops: CDR1 SNHLY, CDR2 FYNNEI. This CDR3 has 19 amino acids. The ends lost 5 bases at V and 2 bases at J; junction bases unmatched: 14. The CDR3 is CASSPPPGQGQAGANVLTF. CDR3 bases: TGTGCCAGCAGTCCCCCACCTGGACAGGGTCAGGCTGGGGCCAACGTCCTGACTTTC.

The chain carries TRBV28 and TRBJ2-7; TRBD1 might be the D (7 bases). The V gene's germline CDR1 is MDHEN and CDR2 SYDVKM. V was trimmed by 5 bases and J by 2 bases, leaving 13 bases between them. CDR3 length: 14 amino acids. The CDR3 loop is CASSPGDRAYEQYF. In DNA, the CDR3 is TGTGCCAGCAGTCCGGGGGACAGAGCCTACGAGCAGTACTTC.

This chain links TRBV6-5 with TRBJ1-2, with D maybe TRBD1 (5 bases). Trimming left V 4 bases short and J 5 bases short, with 17 bases between. Germline V gene lookup returns CDR1 MNHEY and CDR2 SVGAGI. The CDR3 sequence is 15 residues long. The CDR3 is CASSSLTQGSYGYTF. The CDR3 region has the DNA TGTGCCAGCAGTTCCCTCACTCAGGGATCATATGGCTACACCTTC.

V and J are TRBV5-4 and TRBJ2-7; no reliable D call. V lost 3 bases, J lost 6 bases, and 10 bases lay in between. The CDR3 length is 12 residues. Germline CDR1 reads SGHNT; CDR2 reads YYREEE (reference sequence). CDR3 nucleotides: TGTGCCAGCAGCTCAAAGAACGGCGAGCAGTACTTC. It yields the protein CASSSKNGEQYF.

The chain uses TRBV28 and TRBJ1-6; TRBD1 aligns across 8 bases. This CDR3 has 15 residues. Per germline, CDR1 MDHEN and CDR2 SYDVKM. V shed 6 bases, J shed 8 bases, and the junction held 9 bases outside the gene matches. The CDR3 nucleotides are TGTGCCAGCAGGTCACCACAGGGGGATTATTCACCCCTCCACTTT. Translating gives CASRSPQGDYSPLHF.

This clone was found once. This chain connects TRBV6-1 to TRBJ2-1; a possible D gene is TRBD1 (7 bases). Germline CDR1 MNHNS, CDR2 SASEGT. The V end was cut by 6 bases, the J end by 10 bases, with 19 bases between. This CDR3 has 14 amino acids. The CDR3 DNA is TGTGCCAGCAGAGACCGGGGGCAGGGGGAAGAGCAGTTCTTC. It specifies CASRDRGQGEEQFF.